Shown below are 31 T cell receptor beta chains from a single sample sequenced in a study of blood T cell repertoires in COVID-19 (dated by TCRdb to 2019 to 2021). Receptor libraries were prepared by the immunoSEQ multiplex PCR assay. Imported from immuneACCESS, the table was reduced by TCRdb to in-frame sequences with V and J called. These copies leave out some clones; in studies compared against another copy, an unresolved V gene accounts for under half, and the cause of the remainder is not known. Present in this sample are some 68,000 clones, approximately 87% of which were seen just once. 3.5% to 5% of the sample goes to the ten largest clones. Sequenced: peripheral blood. The receptors here all came from a man aged 50-60 years with active COVID-19.

The chain has TRBV15 and TRBJ2-7; weak D call: TRBD2 (6 bases). The CDR3 consists of 15 residues. Germline loops: CDR1 LNHNV, CDR2 YYDKDF (reference sequence). V lost 0 bases, J lost 0 bases, and 9 bases lay in between. This CDR3 is CATSRDRRGSYEQYF. CDR3 sequence (DNA): TGTGCCACCAGCAGAGATCGGCGGGGCTCCTACGAGCAGTACTTC.

The genes are TRBV21-1 and TRBJ2-2; the table gives TRBD2 as D, unverified against the DNA. TRBV21-1 is termed a pseudogene. The CDR3 spans 15 residues. CDR3 residues: CASSKVASNTGELFF. CDR3 sequence (DNA): TGTGCCAGCAGCAAAGTTGCTAGTAACACCGGGGAGCTGTTTTTT.

The chain recombines TRBV5-1 with TRBJ1-2; possible D gene TRBD1, 5 bases. Trimming took 4 bases from V and 5 from J, leaving 15 bases between them. Germline V gives CDR1 SGHRS, CDR2 YFSETQ. The CDR3 has 14 amino acids. The CDR3 bases are TGCGCCAGCAGCCCACCGGACGGGGGATATGGCTACACCTTC. Translating gives CASSPPDGGYGYTF.

The chain couples TRBV14 to TRBJ2-1; D remains unclear. CDR1 is SGHDN, CDR2 FVKESK, per germline. The V end lost 3 bases, the J end lost 5 bases, and 14 bases lay between the germline ends. The CDR3 covers 15 residues. The CDR3 nucleotides read TGTGCCAGCAGCCATTTTTTAAAAAACAACAATGAGCAGTTCTTC. This gives the protein CASSHFLKNNNEQFF.

V is TRBV7-2 and J is TRBJ1-6, with a tentative D call TRBD1 (6 bases). This CDR3 is built from 14 residues. From germline, CDR1 is SGHTA and CDR2 FQGNSA. V was clipped by 6 bases and J by 4 bases, with 10 bases between them. This CDR3 is CASSSGTYNSPLHF. The CDR3 DNA follows: TGTGCCAGCAGTTCCGGGACATATAATTCACCCCTCCACTTT. Supplemented by reference TRBV7-2 and TRBJ1-6, the full variable domain reads GAGVSQSPSNKVTEKGKDVELRCDPISGHTALYWYRQSLGQGLEFLIYFQGNSAPDKSGLPSDRFSAERTGGSVSTLTIQRTQQEDSAVYLCASSSGTYNSPLHFGNGTRLTVT.

The genes are TRBV2 and TRBJ2-6; tentative D call: TRBD1 (6 bases). Germline V CDR1 and CDR2: SNHLY, FYNNEI. The length of the CDR3 is 16 residues. Between the trimmed V and J ends, which lost 11 bases and 2 bases, there was a span of 19 bases. This chain's CDR3 is CAWGQGPAAGANVLTF. The CDR3 DNA reads as TGTGCCTGGGGGCAGGGGCCGGCTGCTGGGGCCAACGTCCTGACTTTC.

The rearrangement links TRBV7-2 to TRBJ2-1; D is unclear. In germline, CDR1 is SGHTA, CDR2 FQGNSA. The CDR3 is 15 residues long. V was pared by 2 bases and J by 3 bases, with 11 bases between. CDR3 loop: CASSLIPGGYNEQFF. The CDR3 region has the DNA TGTGCCAGCAGCTTAATACCGGGTGGCTACAATGAGCAGTTCTTC.

In DNA form, the CDR3 reads TGTGCCAGCAGCTTAGCAGGGACTAGCGGATACAATGAGCAGTTCTTC. Residues: CASSLAGTSGYNEQFF. This sequence joins TRBV7-2 and TRBJ2-1; TRBD2 matches 11 bases. Per the germline V gene, CDR1 is SGHTA and CDR2 is FQGNSA. Trimming at V came to 0 bases and at J to 4 bases, leaving 2 bases not matched to a gene. CDR3 length: 16 amino acids.

The chain links TRBV7-3 to TRBJ2-2; 7 positions match TRBD1. This CDR3 is 14 amino acids long. Per germline, CDR1 SGHTA and CDR2 FQGTGA. The ends lost 2 bases at V and 4 bases at J; junction bases unmatched: 1. The CDR3 region has the DNA TGTGCCAGCAGCTTAGGGGACAGCACCGGGGAGCTGTTTTTT. This encodes CASSLGDSTGELFF.

CDR3 region: CASSPPRQGGTGELFF. In DNA form, the CDR3 reads TGTGCCAGCAGCCCTCCTAGACAGGGAGGCACCGGGGAGCTGTTTTTT. The chain links TRBV9 to TRBJ2-2; TRBD1 is a possible D gene (7 bases). There are 16 residues in the CDR3. Germline CDR1 reads SGDLS; CDR2 reads YYNGEE. V shed 4 bases and J shed 4 bases, with 17 bases lying between them.

In this sample, this clone turned up a few times. J is TRBJ1-6 and V is TRBV7-8; tentatively, D is TRBD1 (6 bases). V was clipped by 4 bases and J by 7 bases, with 11 bases between them. The CDR3 runs to 14 residues. CDR1 is SGHVS, CDR2 FQNEAQ, per germline. The CDR3 bases are TGTGCCAGCAGCTCGACAGGCACGAATTCACCCCTCCACTTT. This gives the protein CASSSTGTNSPLHF. Using reference TRBV7-8 and TRBJ1-6 for the parts outside the CDR3, the full variable domain is GAGVSQSPRYKVAKRGQDVALRCDPISGHVSLFWYQQALGQGPEFLTYFQNEAQLDKSGLPSDRFFAERPEGSVSTLKIQRTQQEDSAVYLCASSSTGTNSPLHFGNGTRLTVT.

The chain has TRBV21-1 and TRBJ1-1; TRBD1 is the table's D call and was not checked against the DNA. TRBV21-1 is flagged as a pseudogene. CDR3 size: 16 residues. CDR3 in amino acids: CASSKGTGQQNTEAFF. The CDR3 DNA follows: TGTGCCAGCAGCAAAGGGACGGGACAGCAGAACACTGAAGCTTTCTTT.

The rearrangement links TRBV29-1 to TRBJ2-3; D is ambiguous. The CDR3 has 13 amino acids. In germline, CDR1 is SQVTM, CDR2 ANQGSEA. Trimming pared 4 bases from V and 0 bases from J, leaving 8 bases between. CDR3 bases: TGCAGCGTTGGGCTGTTTAGCACAGATACGCAGTATTTT. Amino acid sequence: CSVGLFSTDTQYF.

J is TRBJ1-1 and V is TRBV7-2; D ambiguous. V gave up 3 bases and J gave up 6 bases, with 5 bases separating them. This CDR3 contains 11 residues. Germline CDR1 and CDR2: SGHTA and FQGNSA. The CDR3 loop is CASSFHAEAFF. The CDR3 DNA reads TGTGCCAGCAGCTTTCATGCTGAAGCTTTCTTT.

This clone was seen once. In DNA, the CDR3 is TGTGCCAGCAGCCGGAGGGCTGGCGGGTCCCTAGGCCTGTACTTC. This translates into CASSRRAGGSLGLYF. This rearrangement joins TRBV14 to TRBJ2-7; TRBD2 might be the D (6 bases). Per germline, CDR1 SGHDN and CDR2 FVKESK. This CDR3 is 15 amino acids long. The germline V and J ends were trimmed by 4 bases and 12 bases, with 25 bases remaining between them.

V and J are TRBV6-5 and TRBJ2-1, with TRBD1 as a possible D gene (7 bases). The CDR3 runs to 15 residues. Germline CDR1 MNHEY, CDR2 SVGAGI. V shed 6 bases and J shed 9 bases, with 21 bases lying between them. The CDR3 coding sequence is TGTGCCAGCAGCCAGGGGGGAAGTGGGAGCATTGAGCAGTTCTTC. Its translation is CASSQGGSGSIEQFF.

This chain joins TRBV6-5 and TRBJ1-2; no firm D call. The V and J ends lost 0 bases and 3 bases respectively, with 14 bases between them. The CDR3 runs to 16 residues. Germline assignment: CDR1 MNHEY and CDR2 SVGAGI. CDR3 amino acids: CASSYSVQVSDYGYTF. The CDR3 region has the DNA TGTGCCAGCAGTTACTCGGTCCAGGTATCGGACTATGGCTACACCTTC.

This sequence joins TRBV4-2 and TRBJ2-7, with 7 positions matching TRBD2. V lost 1 base to trimming and J lost 2 bases; unmatched junction nucleotides: 5. Germline CDR1 LGHNA, CDR2 YNFKEQ. The CDR3 has 15 residues. CDR3 sequence (DNA): TGTGCCAGCAGCCAAGGCAGCGGGAAAACCTACGAGCAGTACTTC. Its protein is CASSQGSGKTYEQYF.

The CDR3 is CASSLDTVSSQYF. CDR3 DNA: TGTGCCAGCAGCTTAGATACAGTATCGTCCCAGTACTTC. The chain combines TRBV7-2 with TRBJ2-5; D uncertain. The CDR3 is made up of 13 amino acids. Trimming shortened V by 1 base and J by 9 bases, and 12 bases separated the two germline ends. Germline V gene sequence: CDR1 SGHTA, CDR2 FQGNSA.

The chain employs TRBV7-3 and TRBJ2-1; no clear D. The V end was cut by 0 bases, the J end by 0 bases, with 9 bases between. Germline lookup yields CDR1 SGHTA and CDR2 FQGTGA. This CDR3 is 16 amino acids long. The CDR3 protein is CASSLTGGPSYNEQFF. The CDR3 region has the DNA TGTGCCAGCAGCTTAACGGGTGGGCCCTCCTACAATGAGCAGTTCTTC. Supplemented by reference TRBV7-3 and TRBJ2-1, the full variable domain reads GAGVSQTPSNKVTEKGKYVELRCDPISGHTALYWYRQSLGQGPEFLIYFQGTGAADDSGLPNDRFFAVRPEGSVSTLKIQRTERGDSAVYLCASSLTGGPSYNEQFFGPGTRLTVL.

The J gene is TRBJ2-5, the V gene TRBV7-2; possible D gene TRBD1, 5 bases. CDR1 is SGHTA and CDR2 is FQGNSA in the germline V gene. With 1 base removed from V and 2 bases from J, the gap between germline ends came to 11 bases. The CDR3 spans 15 residues. The CDR3, as DNA: TGTGCCAGCAGCTTAGTTAGGGGTTTGCAAGAGACCCAGTACTTC. This translates into CASSLVRGLQETQYF. Full variable domain (rest looked up from reference TRBV7-2 and TRBJ2-5): GAGVSQSPSNKVTEKGKDVELRCDPISGHTALYWYRQSLGQGLEFLIYFQGNSAPDKSGLPSDRFSAERTGGSVSTLTIQRTQQEDSAVYLCASSLVRGLQETQYFGPGTRLLVL.

The chain couples TRBV27 to TRBJ1-4, with D possibly being TRBD1 (6 bases). CDR3 size: 15 residues. Germline CDR1 reads MNHEY; CDR2 reads SMNVEV (reference sequence). Trimming cost V 6 bases and J 7 bases, with 18 bases left between them. The CDR3 sequence is CASRSWTAGGEKLFF. Written as DNA, the CDR3 is TGTGCCAGCAGGTCATGGACAGCTGGTGGTGAAAAACTGTTTTTT.

This clone occurred a few times. J is TRBJ2-6 and V is TRBV6-4; the D gene is possibly TRBD1 (5 bases). With 2 bases removed from V and 0 bases from J, the gap between germline ends came to 5 bases. The germline CDR1 and CDR2 sequences are MRHNA and SNTAGT. The CDR3 has 15 amino acids. CDR3 protein: CASSDDSSGANVLTF. Here the CDR3 DNA reads TGTGCCAGCAGTGACGACAGCTCTGGGGCCAACGTCCTGACTTTC.

This chain uses TRBV27 with TRBJ2-5; 11 bases align to TRBD2. CDR3 size: 22 residues. V lost 5 bases, J lost 5 bases, and 28 bases stayed unmatched. Germline CDR1 is MNHEY and CDR2 is SMNVEV (reference sequence). The CDR3 spells CASSPHYGTGRGTSGLFETQYF. CDR3 DNA: TGTGCCAGCAGTCCCCATTACGGGACCGGGAGGGGGACTAGCGGTCTTTTCGAGACCCAGTACTTC.

The V and J genes are TRBV5-6 and TRBJ1-1, with 8 bases identical to TRBD1. The CDR3 extends over 11 amino acids. Germline trimming cut 4 bases from V and 8 bases from J; bases unmatched to any gene: 1. Looked up from germline, CDR1 is SGHDT and CDR2 is YYEEEE. The CDR3 is CASSRDREAFF. DNA of the CDR3: TGTGCCAGCAGCCGGGACAGGGAAGCTTTCTTT. Full variable domain (remainder filled in from reference TRBV5-6 and TRBJ1-1): DAGVTQSPTHLIKTRGQQVTLRCSPKSGHDTVSWYQQALGQGPQFIFQYYEEEERQRGNFPDRFSGHQFPNYSSELNVNALLLGDSALYLCASSRDREAFFGQGTRLTVV.

The chain carries TRBV9 and TRBJ1-1, with TRBD1 identical over 7 bases. Germline CDR1 and CDR2: SGDLS and YYNGEE. The J segment lost 1 base and the V segment lost 1 base, leaving 4 bases of the junction unmatched. The CDR3 spans 15 residues. CDR3 nucleotide sequence: TGTGCCAGCAGCGTACAAGGGACAGCGAACACTGAAGCTTTCTTT. Its translation: CASSVQGTANTEAFF.

The chain combines TRBV7-9 with TRBJ2-5, with 9 bases aligning to TRBD2. The CDR3 runs to 15 residues. V was clipped by 1 base and J by 6 bases; unmatched bases: 6. In germline, CDR1 is SEHNR, CDR2 FQNEAQ (reference sequence). CDR3 in amino acids: CASSLESSGKQTQYF. The CDR3 DNA follows: TGTGCCAGCAGCTTAGAATCTAGCGGGAAACAGACCCAGTACTTC.

V usage is TRBV7-3 and J usage is TRBJ2-7; 9 bases fit TRBD1. The V and J ends lost 1 base and 3 bases, in that order; junction bases with no gene match: 13. The germline V gene encodes CDR1 SGHTA and CDR2 FQGTGA. This CDR3 contains 18 residues. CDR3 bases: TGTGCCAGCAGCTTAAAGGCTTGGGGGGACAGGGCCAGCTACGAGCAGTACTTC. Translated, it gives CASSLKAWGDRASYEQYF. Based on the CDR3 plus reference TRBV7-3 and TRBJ2-7, the full variable domain is GAGVSQTPSNKVTEKGKYVELRCDPISGHTALYWYRQSLGQGPEFLIYFQGTGAADDSGLPNDRFFAVRPEGSVSTLKIQRTERGDSAVYLCASSLKAWGDRASYEQYFGPGTRLTVT.

The gene calls are TRBV11-3 and TRBJ1-2; 7 nucleotides align to TRBD1. CDR1 and CDR2 from the germline V gene are SGHNT and YENEEA. V trimming: 2 bases; J trimming: 7 bases; junction bases outside the gene matches: 4. CDR3 length equals 13 residues. The CDR3 spells CASSLRGQSGYTF. CDR3 sequence (DNA): TGTGCCAGCAGCTTAAGGGGGCAGAGTGGCTACACCTTC.

This clone has only one observation. The V call is TRBV7-9, the J call TRBJ2-1; the D gene is possibly TRBD2 (5 bases). V shed 5 bases and J shed 8 bases, with 16 bases lying between them. Germline V lookup: CDR1 SEHNR, CDR2 FQNEAQ (reference sequence). This CDR3 has 14 amino acids. The CDR3 sequence is CASSPSGIPHEQFF. The CDR3 DNA reads TGTGCCAGCAGCCCCTCGGGGATCCCCCATGAGCAGTTCTTC.

The chain joins TRBV24-1 to TRBJ2-7, with 8 bases lining up with TRBD2. After removal of 4 bases from V and 2 bases from J, the junction contained 6 bases not matched to a gene. The CDR3 is 15 residues long. From germline, CDR1 is KGHDR and CDR2 SFDVKD. This chain's CDR3 is CATSDTTAGAYEQYF. CDR3 bases: TGTGCCACCAGTGACACCACAGCGGGAGCCTACGAGCAGTACTTC.